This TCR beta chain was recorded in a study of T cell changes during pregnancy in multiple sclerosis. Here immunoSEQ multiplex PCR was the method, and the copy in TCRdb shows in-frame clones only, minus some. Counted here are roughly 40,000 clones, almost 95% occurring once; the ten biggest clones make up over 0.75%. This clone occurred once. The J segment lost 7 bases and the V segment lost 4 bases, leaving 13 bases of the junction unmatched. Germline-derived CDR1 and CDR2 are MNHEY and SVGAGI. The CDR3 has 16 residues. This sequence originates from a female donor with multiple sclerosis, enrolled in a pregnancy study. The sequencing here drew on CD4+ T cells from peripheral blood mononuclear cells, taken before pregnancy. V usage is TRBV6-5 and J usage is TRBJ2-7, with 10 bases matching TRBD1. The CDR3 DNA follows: TGTGCCAGCAGTTCTAGAACCGGGACAGGGGCCTCAGAGCAGTACTTC. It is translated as CASSSRTGTGASEQYF.